These 24 T cell receptor beta chains share one sample of origin, sequenced in a study of Ad26.COV2.S vaccination and SARS-CoV-2 variants. TCRdb's copy holds only in-frame clones and misses some; the assay was immunoSEQ multiplex PCR. The data show roughly 380,000 clones, approximately 84% seen once. Noted treatment: around 19 received Ad26.COV2.S at low or high dose, single or two shots; about 5 received placebo; per-sample allocation not given. Each sample was drawn 63 days after the first injection (of vaccine or placebo). Material: peripheral blood, obtained in a trial of Ad26.COV2.S vaccine versus placebo. These receptors were collected from a person between 18 and 65 years old who received the Ad26.COV2.S COVID-19 vaccine or a placebo.

This clone was recorded only once. The V and J genes are TRBV6-2 or TRBV6-3 and TRBJ2-3; TRBD2 aligns across 7 bases. The CDR3 sequence is 15 residues long. The V gene end was trimmed by 2 bases and the J gene end by 6 bases; junction bases not matched to a gene: 8. Germline-derived CDR1 and CDR2 are MNHEY and SVGEGT. DNA for the CDR3: TGTGCCAGCAGTTACGCGGGGGTCTTCTTCGATACGCAGTATTTT. It codes for CASSYAGVFFDTQYF.

The CDR3 DNA reads as TGTGCCAGCAGCTTGGGGGGGGAAATCTACGAGCAGTACTTC. Translated, it gives CASSLGGEIYEQYF. The gene calls are TRBV11-3 and TRBJ2-7; 7 bases match TRBD2. The trim removed 3 bases at V and 3 bases at J, leaving 5 bases unmatched. The CDR3 contains 14 residues. Germline V gene data show CDR1 as SGHNT and CDR2 as YENEEA.

In its sample, this clone was seen a few times. The rearrangement joins TRBV24-1 to TRBJ2-2; 11 bases map to TRBD1. The germline V gene encodes CDR1 KGHDR and CDR2 SFDVKD. This CDR3 is 16 amino acids long. V dropped 4 bases and J dropped 7; count of bases not matched to a gene: 7. CDR3 sequence reads: CATSDSGQGASGELFF. CDR3 in DNA: TGTGCCACCAGTGACTCAGGACAGGGGGCTAGCGGGGAGCTGTTTTTT.

This chain links TRBV9 with TRBJ2-2; 12 nucleotides agree with TRBD2. CDR1 and CDR2 from the germline V gene are SGDLS and YYNGEE. The CDR3 runs 18 residues. Germline trimming cut 4 bases from V and 1 base from J; bases unmatched to any gene: 8. The CDR3 region has the DNA TGTGCCAGCAGCCTTGGGACTAGCGGGCTGGGGAACACCGGGGAGCTGTTTTTT. This translates into CASSLGTSGLGNTGELFF. The complete variable domain, with remaining parts taken from reference TRBV9 and TRBJ2-2, reads DSGVTQTPKHLITATGQRVTLRCSPRSGDLSVYWYQQSLDQGLQFLIQYYNGEERAKGNILERFSAQQFPDLHSELNLSSLELGDSALYFCASSLGTSGLGNTGELFFGEGSRLTVL.

The chain has TRBV2 and TRBJ2-1; 10 bases agree with TRBD2. In germline, CDR1 is SNHLY, CDR2 FYNNEI. Unmatched junction bases numbered 1, after V lost 8 bases and J lost 0 bases. The CDR3 runs 14 residues. CDR3 DNA: TGTGCCAGCCTAGCGGGGGTCTCCTACAATGAGCAGTTCTTC. Amino acid sequence: CASLAGVSYNEQFF.

The rearrangement uses TRBV7-9 and TRBJ2-4, with 14 bases lining up with TRBD2. Per the germline V gene, CDR1 is SEHNR and CDR2 is FQNEAQ (reference sequence). The CDR3 has 17 residues. Trimming cost V 1 base and J 6 bases; bases outside gene matches: 5. CDR3 in amino acids: CASSLGLAGGYGNIQYF. Written as DNA, the CDR3 is TGTGCCAGCAGCTTAGGACTAGCGGGAGGGTACGGAAACATTCAGTACTTC.

The J gene is TRBJ1-5, the V gene TRBV28; D is possibly TRBD1 (5 bases). Per the germline V gene, CDR1 is MDHEN and CDR2 is SYDVKM. This CDR3 contains 15 residues. V was clipped by 2 bases and J by 4 bases, with 12 bases between them. DNA of the CDR3: TGTGCCAGCAGTTTAGCCGGTGGGGGTAATCAGCCCCAGCATTTT. This gives the protein CASSLAGGGNQPQHF.

The rearrangement uses TRBV6-5 and TRBJ2-5; D is unresolved. Germline lookup yields CDR1 MNHEY and CDR2 SVGAGI. This CDR3 is 14 amino acids long. Trimming took 2 bases from V and 5 from J, leaving 12 bases between them. CDR3 sequence (DNA): TGTGCCAGCAGTTACCTCGGTACGGAGGAGACCCAGTACTTC. Translation gives CASSYLGTEETQYF.

The V gene is TRBV9, the J gene TRBJ1-1; possibly TRBD1 for D (5 bases). Trimming left V 4 bases short and J 6 bases short, with 22 bases between. The CDR3 contains 16 residues. Germline CDR1 SGDLS, CDR2 YYNGEE. The CDR3 bases are TGTGCCAGCAGCTCTCCCTTGGGAAGGGGAGGCGCTGAAGCTTTCTTT. It encodes CASSSPLGRGGAEAFF.

CDR3 residues: CASSFIGTGRGAQYF. The CDR3 DNA is TGTGCCAGCAGTTTTATTGGGACGGGCCGGGGGGCCCAGTACTTC. This chain connects TRBV28 to TRBJ2-5; 7 positions match TRBD2. The CDR3 consists of 15 residues. V was pared by 3 bases and J by 9 bases, with 13 bases of the junction left unmatched. CDR1 is MDHEN and CDR2 is SYDVKM in the germline V gene.

The chain employs TRBV7-9 and TRBJ1-3; no reliable D call. The CDR3 sequence is 19 residues long. Germline loops: CDR1 SEHNR, CDR2 FQNEAQ (reference sequence). V lost 0 bases, J lost 0 bases, and 18 bases lay in between. The CDR3 protein is CASSLAFNRRALSGNTIYF. The CDR3 DNA sequence: TGTGCCAGCAGCTTAGCGTTCAATCGCCGGGCCCTCTCTGGAAACACCATATATTTT. The full variable domain, rest sourced from reference TRBV7-9 and TRBJ1-3, is DTGVSQNPRHKITKRGQNVTFRCDPISEHNRLYWYRQTLGQGPEFLTYFQNEAQLEKSRLLSDRFSAERPKGSFSTLEIQRTEQGDSAMYLCASSLAFNRRALSGNTIYFGEGSWLTVV.

The gene calls are TRBV5-5 and TRBJ2-7, with D unclear. CDR3 length equals 15 residues. Trimming shortened V by 5 bases and J by 3 bases, and 18 bases separated the two germline ends. The germline V gene encodes CDR1 SGHKS and CDR2 YYEKEE (reference sequence). CDR3 loop: CASSHYNGEIYEQYF. CDR3 DNA sequence: TGTGCCAGCAGTCACTACAACGGCGAAATCTACGAGCAGTACTTC.

The chain couples TRBV10-2 to TRBJ2-3; TRBD2 matches 13 bases. This CDR3 has 15 residues. The ends lost 6 bases at V and 8 bases at J; junction bases unmatched: 8. CDR1 is WSHSY and CDR2 is SAAADI in the germline V gene. The CDR3 coding sequence is TGCGCCAGCAGACTAGCGGGAGGGCCCGAGGGTACGCAGTATTTT. Translation gives CASRLAGGPEGTQYF.

The chain recombines TRBV9 with TRBJ1-2; no definite D call. CDR1 SGDLS and CDR2 YYNGEE come from the germline V gene. V lost 0 bases, J lost 5 bases, and 8 bases lay in between. This CDR3 comprises 13 residues. The CDR3 nucleotides are TGTGCCAGCAGCGTAGCCCAAAGGTATGGCTACACCTTC. It specifies CASSVAQRYGYTF.

This chain joins TRBV30 and TRBJ1-1; no firm D call. The CDR3 is 12 amino acids. Germline CDR1 reads GTSNPN; CDR2 reads SVGIG (reference sequence). V lost 1 base and J 3 bases, leaving 6 bases between the germline ends. Here the CDR3 DNA reads TGTGCCTGGAGTGCAGTTTACACTGAAGCTTTCTTT. Translating it yields CAWSAVYTEAFF.

A note on this clone: The germline gene is not matched at one end of the junction; a read error may be the cause. The V and J genes are TRBV28 and TRBJ2-7, with D possibly matching TRBD1 (5 bases). CDR3 size: 16 residues. CDR1 is MDHEN and CDR2 is SYDVKM in the germline V gene. The CDR3, as DNA: TGTGCCAGCACTTTACGTGGGGCCCGGAGCTCCTACGAGCAGTACTTC. Translation gives CASTLRGARSSYEQYF.

The V call is TRBV5-1, the J call TRBJ1-4; TRBD1 is a possible D gene (5 bases). Germline assignment: CDR1 SGHRS and CDR2 YFSETQ. The ends were cut back, 4 bases at V and 12 bases at J, with 19 bases in the middle. This CDR3 has 14 amino acids. The CDR3 spells CASSGDGRLQELFF. For the CDR3, the DNA is TGCGCCAGCAGCGGGGACGGACGCCTACAAGAACTGTTTTTT.

V gene TRBV2 combines with J gene TRBJ1-4; weak D call: TRBD1 (5 bases). V lost 6 bases to trimming and J lost 8 bases, with 16 bases between them. Germline V lookup: CDR1 SNHLY, CDR2 FYNNEI. There are 14 residues in the CDR3. The CDR3 sequence: CASRRTWGEEKLFF. The CDR3 DNA reads as TGTGCCAGCAGACGGACTTGGGGCGAAGAAAAACTGTTTTTT.

This rearrangement joins TRBV12-5 to TRBJ2-1, with 8 positions matching TRBD1. The CDR3 covers 17 residues. Germline CDR1 and CDR2: LGHNT and FRNRAP. Trimming took 0 bases from V and 4 from J; bases not matched to a gene: 8. CDR3 in DNA: TGTGCTAGTGGTTTGGTAGGACAGGGCATAAGATACAATGAGCAGTTCTTC. This gives the protein CASGLVGQGIRYNEQFF.

This clone was seen a few times. The J gene is TRBJ1-6, the V gene TRBV19; TRBD1 agrees at 7 bases. With 6 bases clipped from V and 5 bases from J, the junction kept 1 base outside the gene matches. The CDR3 has 13 residues. The germline gives CDR1 LNHDA, CDR2 SQIVND (reference sequence). The CDR3 DNA reads as TGTGCCAGTAGGACAGGGCATAATTCACCCCTCCACTTT. Translated, it gives CASRTGHNSPLHF. Together with reference TRBV19 and TRBJ1-6, the CDR3 gives the full variable domain: DGGITQSPKYLFRKEGQNVTLSCEQNLNHDAMYWYRQDPGQGLRLIYYSQIVNDFQKGDIAEGYSVSREKKESFPLTVTSAQKNPTAFYLCASRTGHNSPLHFGNGTRLTVT.

V usage is TRBV21-1 and J usage is TRBJ2-5; the table names TRBD2, a call not compared with the DNA. TRBV21-1 is a listed pseudogene. The CDR3 spans 16 residues. The CDR3 here is CASSTLGVRGQETQYF. The DNA of the CDR3 is TGTGCCAGCAGCACACTAGGCGTCCGGGGCCAAGAGACCCAGTACTTC.

This clone was recorded once. This sample includes further DNA sequences coding for the same CDR3. This chain links TRBV5-1 with TRBJ2-7, with D hard to call. The CDR3 has 13 amino acids. Germline V gene lookup returns CDR1 SGHRS and CDR2 YFSETQ. Between the trimmed V and J ends, which lost 0 bases and 1 base, there was a span of 5 bases. The CDR3 protein is CASSLGVSYEQYF. The CDR3 DNA reads TGCGCCAGCAGCTTGGGGGTGTCCTACGAGCAGTACTTC.

This chain connects TRBV7-5 to TRBJ2-7; whether TRBD2, the table's D call, matches the DNA was not checked. TRBV7-5 is a pseudogene locus. CDR3 length equals 12 residues. The CDR3 sequence: CVRPPGDDEQYF. CDR3 bases: TGTGTCAGACCTCCGGGGGACGACGAGCAGTACTTC.

In its sample, this clone was seen once. The J gene is TRBJ2-7, the V gene TRBV6-2 or TRBV6-3; D is unclear. The CDR3 is 13 residues long. Trimming stripped 2 bases from V and 2 bases from J, with 7 bases between. Germline assignment: CDR1 MNHEY and CDR2 SVGEGT. The CDR3 sequence is CASSYGSPYEQYF. CDR3 DNA: TGTGCCAGCAGTTACGGCAGTCCCTACGAGCAGTACTTC.